The 4 T cell receptor beta chains below all came from one sample that was sequenced in a study of T cell responses to AZD1222 COVID-19 vaccine. TCRdb's table, derived via immunoSEQ multiplex PCR, lists solely in-frame clones and lacks some. The table has more than 150,000 clones, approximately 91% seen once. The sequenced sample was peripheral blood, obtained 28 days after the second AZD1222 dose. These receptors were collected from an adult who received the AZD1222 COVID-19 vaccine.

The chain combines TRBV12-3 or TRBV12-4 with TRBJ1-2; 9 positions agree with TRBD1. The CDR3 is 13 amino acids. The V gene end was trimmed by 8 bases and the J gene end by 6 bases; junction bases not matched to a gene: 7. Here the CDR3 DNA reads TGTGCCAGCGCTACCGGGACAGGGAATGGCTACACCTTC. It yields the protein CASATGTGNGYTF.

J is TRBJ1-4 and V is TRBV6-5; TRBD1 agrees at 8 bases. This CDR3 has 14 residues. J gave up 6 bases and V 5 bases, and 5 bases lay outside the gene matches. Germline lookup yields CDR1 MNHEY and CDR2 SVGAGI. The CDR3 region is CASSRTGRDEKLFF. The CDR3 DNA follows: TGTGCCAGCAGTCGGACAGGGAGGGATGAAAAACTGTTTTTT.

V and J are TRBV19 and TRBJ2-5, with 7 bases identical to TRBD2. CDR1 is LNHDA, CDR2 SQIVND, per germline (reference sequence). The CDR3 is 17 residues long. V was clipped by 0 bases and J by 1 base; unmatched bases: 8. CDR3 nucleotide sequence: TGTGCCAGTAGTATAGACCGGGCGGGGAGGGGCCAAGAGACCCAGTACTTC. It encodes CASSIDRAGRGQETQYF.

This chain connects TRBV10-3 to TRBJ2-5, with D perhaps matching TRBD2 (5 bases). The CDR3 extends over 12 amino acids. Germline values: CDR1 ENHRY, CDR2 SYGVKD. V was shortened by 3 bases and J by 5 bases, with 7 bases between the two germline ends. DNA for the CDR3: TGTGCCATCAGTGACTCGGGGGAGACCCAGTACTTC. Protein product: CAISDSGETQYF.